The next 5 T cell receptor beta chains were all read from a single sample in a study of blood T cell repertoires in COVID-19 (dated by TCRdb to about 2020). Library generation was performed with the immunoSEQ multiplex PCR assay. TCRdb took this table from immuneACCESS and kept in-frame rearrangements with V and J called. Such tables lack part of the clones; where checked against another copy, unresolved V genes explain under half of the gap, and the rest is unexplained. The sample data list some 300,000 clones, and 88% of these were observed just once. Together, the top ten hold about 1% of the sample. Sequencing was done on a sample of PBMCs or T cells enriched from blood (not recorded which). These receptors came from a woman in her thirties who had recovered from COVID-19.

The chain uses TRBV28 and TRBJ1-1, with D uncertain. Trimming took off 3 bases at V and 1 base at J, with 6 bases between the two ends. The CDR3 runs 13 residues. CDR1 MDHEN and CDR2 SYDVKM come from the germline V gene. CDR3 protein: CASSFFKNTEAFF. As DNA, the CDR3 is TGTGCCAGCAGTTTTTTCAAGAACACTGAAGCTTTCTTT.

This clone came up once. This chain uses TRBV10-2 with TRBJ1-5; TRBD1 matches at 9 bases. This CDR3 is built from 13 residues. The V segment lost 8 bases and the J segment 6 bases; nucleotides outside the gene matches: 5. The V gene's germline CDR1 is WSHSY and CDR2 SAAADI. The CDR3 region is CASRDRDGQPQHF. The DNA of the CDR3 is TGCGCCAGCCGGGACAGGGATGGTCAGCCCCAGCATTTT.

The CDR3 region is CASSPRGADNEKLFF. The CDR3 DNA reads as TGTGCCAGCAGCCCTAGGGGCGCTGATAATGAAAAACTGTTTTTT. The chain recombines TRBV7-9 with TRBJ1-4, with D tentatively TRBD1 (5 bases). V lost 5 bases, J lost 4 bases, and 14 bases lay in between. In germline, CDR1 is SEHNR, CDR2 FQNEAQ (reference sequence). The CDR3 is made up of 15 amino acids.

The chain recombines TRBV7-5 with TRBJ2-3; the table names TRBD2, a call not compared with the DNA. TRBV7-5 is annotated as a pseudogene. The CDR3 has 15 amino acids. The CDR3 here is CARSRSPSGGDTQYF. DNA for the CDR3: TGTGCCAGAAGCCGATCCCCTAGCGGGGGGGATACGCAGTATTTT.

The rearrangement uses TRBV9 and TRBJ1-2; D is ambiguous. V gave up 0 bases and J gave up 4 bases, with 10 bases separating them. CDR1 and CDR2 from the germline V gene are SGDLS and YYNGEE. The CDR3 contains 14 residues. The CDR3 DNA sequence: TGTGCCAGCAGCGTAGCCCCCGACATCTATGGCTACACCTTC. It codes for CASSVAPDIYGYTF.